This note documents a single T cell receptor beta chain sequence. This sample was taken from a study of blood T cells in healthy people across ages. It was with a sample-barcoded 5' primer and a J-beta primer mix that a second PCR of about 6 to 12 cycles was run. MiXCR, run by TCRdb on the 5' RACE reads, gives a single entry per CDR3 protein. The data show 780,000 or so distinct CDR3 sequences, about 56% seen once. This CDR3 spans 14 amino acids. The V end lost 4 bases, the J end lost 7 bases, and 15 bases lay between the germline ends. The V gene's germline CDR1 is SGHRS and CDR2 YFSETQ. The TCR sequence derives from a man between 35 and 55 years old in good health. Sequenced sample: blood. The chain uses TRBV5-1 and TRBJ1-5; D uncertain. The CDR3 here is CASSIRPGGQPQHF. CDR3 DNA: TGCGCCAGCAGCATCAGACCGGGAGGGCAGCCCCAGCATTTT.